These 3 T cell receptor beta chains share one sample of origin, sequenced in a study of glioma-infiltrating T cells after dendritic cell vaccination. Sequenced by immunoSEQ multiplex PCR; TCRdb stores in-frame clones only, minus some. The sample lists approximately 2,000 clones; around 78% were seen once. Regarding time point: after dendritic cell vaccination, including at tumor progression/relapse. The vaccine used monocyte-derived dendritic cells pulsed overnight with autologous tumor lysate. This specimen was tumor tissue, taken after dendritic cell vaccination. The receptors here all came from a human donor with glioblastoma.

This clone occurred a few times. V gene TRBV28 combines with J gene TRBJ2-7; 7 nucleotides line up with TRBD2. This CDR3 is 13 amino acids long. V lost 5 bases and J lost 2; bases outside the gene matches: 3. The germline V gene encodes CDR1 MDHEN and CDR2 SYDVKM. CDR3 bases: TGTGCCAGCAGTGTGCGGGGGACCTACGAGCAGTACTTC. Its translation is CASSVRGTYEQYF.

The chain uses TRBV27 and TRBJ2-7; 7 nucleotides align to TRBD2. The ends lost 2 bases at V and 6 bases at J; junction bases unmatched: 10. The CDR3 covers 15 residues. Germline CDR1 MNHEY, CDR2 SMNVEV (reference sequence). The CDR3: CASSLEAGRFSEQYF. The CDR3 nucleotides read TGTGCCAGCAGTTTAGAGGCCGGGAGGTTTAGCGAGCAGTACTTC.

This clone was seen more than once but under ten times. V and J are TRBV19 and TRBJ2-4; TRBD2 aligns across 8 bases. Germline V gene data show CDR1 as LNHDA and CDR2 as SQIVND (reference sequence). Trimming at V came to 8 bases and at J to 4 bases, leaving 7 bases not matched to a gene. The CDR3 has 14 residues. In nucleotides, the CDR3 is TGTGCCAGTTCGACCGGGACTAGGAAAAACATTCAGTACTTC. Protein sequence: CASSTGTRKNIQYF.